This passage covers 30 T cell receptor beta chains from one sample sequenced in a study of blood T cell repertoires in COVID-19 (dated by TCRdb to the early 2020s). Libraries were constructed by the immunoSEQ multiplex PCR assay. The source is immuneACCESS, and TCRdb retained only in-frame sequences with V and J called. Part of the clones is not carried over; for the studies checked, unresolved V genes explain less than half of this, and the remainder is unexplained. The sample includes 59,000 or so clones, with around 90% observed a single time. 1.6% of the sample is held by the ten biggest clonotypes. The sequenced sample consisted of peripheral blood. The receptors shown here come from a human donor in a cohort sampled during active COVID-19.

The rearrangement uses TRBV6-9 and TRBJ2-1; 9 bases match TRBD2. Trimming took 8 bases from V and 6 from J; bases not matched to a gene: 5. The CDR3 consists of 13 residues. Germline V gene data show CDR1 as MNHGY and CDR2 as SVAAGI. The CDR3 coding sequence is TGTGCCAGCTGTAGCGGGAGTGGCAATGAGCAGTTCTTC. Amino acid sequence: CASCSGSGNEQFF.

The chain joins TRBV6-5 to TRBJ2-7; TRBD2 matches at 11 bases. With 5 bases clipped from V and 5 bases from J, the junction kept 5 bases outside the gene matches. Germline CDR1 reads MNHEY; CDR2 reads SVGAGI. This CDR3 comprises 14 residues. The CDR3 DNA sequence: TGTGCCAGCAGTAGACTAGCGGGAACTCACGAGCAGTACTTC. This gives the protein CASSRLAGTHEQYF.

The chain couples TRBV3-1 (or the pseudogene TRBV3-2) to TRBJ1-2; TRBD1 aligns across 7 bases. Germline V lookup: CDR1 LGHDT, CDR2 YNNKEL (reference sequence). V shed 1 base and J 3 bases; nucleotides not matched to a gene: 11. This CDR3 contains 17 residues. CDR3: CASSQGTVRQGHYGYTF. The CDR3 nucleotides are TGTGCCAGCAGCCAAGGTACCGTGAGACAGGGCCACTATGGCTACACCTTC.

The chain is built from TRBV7-9 and TRBJ2-7; weak D call: TRBD2 (6 bases). Trimming left V 4 bases short and J 1 base short, with 20 bases between. Germline V lookup: CDR1 SEHNR, CDR2 FQNEAQ (reference sequence). This CDR3 comprises 17 residues. The CDR3 sequence is CASSSPLSRGRSYEQYF. The DNA for the CDR3 is TGTGCCAGCAGCTCCCCTCTCTCGCGGGGCCGTTCCTACGAGCAGTACTTC.

This rearrangement joins TRBV19 to TRBJ2-2; possibly TRBD2 for D (7 bases). The ends were cut back, 4 bases at V and 4 bases at J, with 16 bases in the middle. CDR1 is LNHDA, CDR2 SQIVND, per germline (reference sequence). The CDR3 is 16 amino acids. CDR3 protein: CASSTGSGEGTGELFF. The DNA of the CDR3 is TGTGCCAGTAGTACGGGGTCAGGGGAGGGCACCGGGGAGCTGTTTTTT.

V and J are TRBV7-8 and TRBJ2-7; perhaps TRBD2 as D (6 bases). Germline-derived CDR1 and CDR2 are SGHVS and FQNEAQ. Trimming took off 5 bases at V and 6 bases at J, with 23 bases between the two ends. The length of the CDR3 is 16 residues. The CDR3 DNA sequence: TGTGCCAGCAGCGCGCTATTAGCCGGGAGAAAAGGCGAGCAGTACTTC. Encoded protein: CASSALLAGRKGEQYF.

The V gene is TRBV19, the J gene TRBJ2-2; 12 bases align to TRBD2. V shed 5 bases, J shed 4 bases, and the junction held 2 bases outside the gene matches. This CDR3 region has 15 residues. Germline assignment: CDR1 LNHDA and CDR2 SQIVND (reference sequence). CDR3 in DNA: TGTGCCAGTAGTGGGACTAGCGGGTCCACCGGGGAGCTGTTTTTT. Translated, it gives CASSGTSGSTGELFF.

This chain connects TRBV19 to TRBJ2-1; 7 positions match TRBD2. Germline CDR1 is LNHDA and CDR2 is SQIVND (reference sequence). Trimming took 4 bases from V and 0 from J; bases not matched to a gene: 3. This CDR3 spans 15 amino acids. This CDR3 reads CASSKRTSSYNEQFF. In nucleotides, the CDR3 is TGTGCCAGTAGTAAGCGGACTAGCTCCTACAATGAGCAGTTCTTC. Using reference TRBV19 and TRBJ2-1 for the parts outside the CDR3, the full variable domain is DGGITQSPKYLFRKEGQNVTLSCEQNLNHDAMYWYRQDPGQGLRLIYYSQIVNDFQKGDIAEGYSVSREKKESFPLTVTSAQKNPTAFYLCASSKRTSSYNEQFFGPGTRLTVL.

V usage is TRBV6-6 and J usage is TRBJ2-1; 7 bases map to TRBD2. This CDR3 spans 16 amino acids. V shed 0 bases, J shed 7 bases, and the junction held 9 bases outside the gene matches. Germline CDR1 reads MNHNY; CDR2 reads SVGAGI (reference sequence). CDR3 loop: CASSYSGGSSVNEQFF. DNA for the CDR3: TGTGCCAGCAGTTACTCGGGCGGGAGTTCTGTGAATGAGCAGTTCTTC.

The chain links TRBV19 to TRBJ1-6; tentatively, D is TRBD1 (6 bases). V was clipped by 3 bases and J by 8 bases, with 11 bases between them. This CDR3 has 14 residues. CDR1 and CDR2 from the germline V gene are LNHDA and SQIVND (reference sequence). Here the CDR3 reads CASSMQGQDSPLHF. The CDR3 nucleotides read TGTGCCAGTAGTATGCAGGGGCAGGATTCACCCCTCCACTTT.

The chain combines TRBV6-6 with TRBJ1-1, with 10 bases identical to TRBD1. Unmatched junction bases numbered 5, after V lost 5 bases and J lost 5 bases. Germline V gene data show CDR1 as MNHNY and CDR2 as SVGAGI (reference sequence). The CDR3 runs to 14 residues. The CDR3 here is CASSDRGRRTEAFF. The CDR3 region has the DNA TGTGCCAGCAGTGACAGGGGGCGAAGAACTGAAGCTTTCTTT.

The chain combines TRBV6-2 or TRBV6-3 with TRBJ2-5; possibly TRBD1 for D (6 bases). CDR1 and CDR2 from the germline V gene are MNHEY and SVGEGT. V was shortened by 6 bases and J by 7 bases, with 21 bases between the two germline ends. The CDR3 sequence is 15 residues long. CDR3 sequence reads: CASRPQGTTLGTQYF. CDR3 nucleotide sequence: TGTGCCAGCAGACCTCAGGGGACGACATTGGGGACCCAGTACTTC.

This clone was seen just once. The J gene is TRBJ2-5, the V gene TRBV11-3; D may be TRBD1 (5 bases). Germline CDR1 SGHNT, CDR2 YENEEA. The length of the CDR3 is 15 residues. V dropped 5 bases and J dropped 0 bases, with 13 bases sitting between them. Here the CDR3 reads CASSLTSGHQETQYF. CDR3 nucleotide sequence: TGTGCCAGCAGCCTAACCTCAGGGCACCAAGAGACCCAGTACTTC.

The rearrangement links TRBV5-1 to TRBJ1-5; 7 nucleotides match TRBD1. V lost 2 bases, J lost 4 bases, and 3 bases stayed unmatched. Germline V gene lookup returns CDR1 SGHRS and CDR2 YFSETQ. CDR3 length: 14 residues. CDR3 sequence reads: CASSFKTGNQPQHF. The CDR3 DNA sequence: TGCGCCAGCAGCTTCAAGACAGGGAATCAGCCCCAGCATTTT.

This clone was detected only once. This chain links TRBV11-3 with TRBJ2-2; 11 bases agree with TRBD2. Trimming removed 6 bases from V and 4 bases from J; junction bases left unmatched: 16. This CDR3 spans 19 amino acids. The germline V gene has CDR1 SGHNT and CDR2 YENEEA. The CDR3 region is CASSSPPFSGRGGTGELFF. CDR3 bases: TGTGCCAGCAGTTCACCCCCCTTTAGCGGGAGGGGGGGCACCGGGGAGCTGTTTTTT.

The rearrangement uses TRBV20-1 and TRBJ1-3, with TRBD1 as a possible D gene (5 bases). Germline CDR1 DFQATT, CDR2 SNEGSKA (reference sequence). V lost 3 bases and J 3 bases, leaving 24 bases between the germline ends. The CDR3 runs to 18 residues. The CDR3 protein is CSASLLVAWGEGGNTIYF. CDR3 sequence (DNA): TGCAGTGCTAGTTTACTTGTTGCATGGGGGGAGGGTGGAAACACCATATATTTT.

The chain uses TRBV4-1 and TRBJ2-7, with 11 bases that match TRBD2. Germline V gives CDR1 MGHRA, CDR2 YSYEKL. The CDR3 contains 18 residues. The ends lost 1 base at V and 2 bases at J; junction bases unmatched: 10. The DNA of the CDR3 is TGCGCCAGCAGCCAAGGGACTAGCGGGCGGGACATAGCCTACGAGCAGTACTTC. The encoded protein is CASSQGTSGRDIAYEQYF.

The chain links TRBV7-2 to TRBJ2-6, with a tentative D call TRBD1 (5 bases). Trimming removed 1 base from V and 1 base from J, with 11 bases in between. The CDR3 consists of 17 residues. Looked up from germline, CDR1 is SGHTA and CDR2 is FQGNSA. For the CDR3, the DNA is TGTGCCAGCAGCTTAGTCTCAGGGCTTTCTGGGGCCAACGTCCTGACTTTC. Amino acid sequence: CASSLVSGLSGANVLTF.

The genes are TRBV6-6 and TRBJ2-5, with TRBD2 identical over 15 bases. Germline V gene lookup returns CDR1 MNHNY and CDR2 SVGAGI (reference sequence). The CDR3 contains 17 residues. V was clipped by 5 bases and J by 3 bases; unmatched bases: 7. CDR3 protein: CASSLGLAGGAKETQYF. Written as DNA, the CDR3 is TGTGCCAGCAGTCTTGGACTAGCGGGAGGGGCTAAAGAGACCCAGTACTTC.

This rearrangement joins TRBV25-1 to TRBJ1-2; D ambiguous. The V gene's germline CDR1 is MGHDK and CDR2 SYGVNS. Between the trimmed V and J ends, which lost 4 bases and 2 bases, there was a span of 11 bases. The CDR3 is made up of 14 amino acids. The CDR3 here is CASSGPGKNYGYTF. The DNA for the CDR3 is TGTGCCAGCAGTGGCCCGGGAAAGAACTATGGCTACACCTTC.

The V gene is TRBV3-1 (or the pseudogene TRBV3-2), the J gene TRBJ2-1, with D possibly being TRBD2 (6 bases). Germline V gives CDR1 LGHDT, CDR2 YNNKEL (reference sequence). This CDR3 spans 16 amino acids. With 5 bases removed from V and 1 base from J, the gap between germline ends came to 15 bases. The CDR3 DNA sequence: TGTGCCAGCAGCTTAGAGGGAGGCCGGTCCTACAATGAGCAGTTCTTC. Encoded protein: CASSLEGGRSYNEQFF.

The chain combines TRBV5-1 with TRBJ2-3; D gene uncertain. Looked up from germline, CDR1 is SGHRS and CDR2 is YFSETQ. The CDR3 totals 12 residues. The V gene lost 6 bases and the J gene lost 1 base, with 6 bases spanning the gap. In DNA, the CDR3 is TGCGCCAGCAAATTCGGCACAGATACGCAGTATTTT. Its translation: CASKFGTDTQYF.

CDR3 protein: CASSKLNGGGTSGGGAWAKNIQYF. CDR3 bases: TGTGCCAGCAGCAAATTGAACGGTGGCGGGACTAGCGGTGGGGGGGCCTGGGCCAAAAACATTCAGTACTTC. The chain joins TRBV21-1 to TRBJ2-4; TRBD2, the D gene given by the table, was not confirmed from the DNA. TRBV21-1 is assigned pseudogene status. The CDR3 loop spans 24 amino acids.

The V call is TRBV9, the J call TRBJ2-7; 7 bases line up with TRBD2. V trimming: 2 bases; J trimming: 0 bases; junction bases outside the gene matches: 2. Germline V gives CDR1 SGDLS, CDR2 YYNGEE. There are 14 residues in the CDR3. The CDR3: CASSVGGSSYEQYF. DNA for the CDR3: TGTGCCAGCAGCGTGGGGGGGAGCTCCTACGAGCAGTACTTC.

The J gene is TRBJ1-2, the V gene TRBV24-1; D remains unclear. The CDR3 is 13 residues long. Trimming cost V 2 bases and J 7 bases, with 10 bases left between them. CDR1 is KGHDR and CDR2 is SFDVKD in the germline V gene. This CDR3 reads CATSDWTAGGYTF. DNA of the CDR3: TGTGCCACCAGTGATTGGACGGCGGGTGGCTACACCTTC.

The rearrangement joins TRBV2 to TRBJ2-1, with D unclear. In germline, CDR1 is SNHLY, CDR2 FYNNEI. V lost 7 bases and J 1 base, leaving 8 bases between the germline ends. This CDR3 has 13 residues. The CDR3 is CASTARSYNEQFF. CDR3 nucleotide sequence: TGTGCCAGCACGGCGCGGTCCTACAATGAGCAGTTCTTC.

V gene TRBV2 combines with J gene TRBJ2-7; 8 bases agree with TRBD1. CDR1 and CDR2 from the germline V gene are SNHLY and FYNNEI. The length of the CDR3 is 16 residues. Trimming at V came to 9 bases and at J to 2 bases, leaving 15 bases not matched to a gene. In nucleotides, the CDR3 is TGTGCCAGGCACCCGAGGACAGGGAAAGTTGCCTACGAGCAGTACTTC. It translates to CARHPRTGKVAYEQYF. Using reference TRBV2 and TRBJ2-7 for the parts outside the CDR3, the full variable domain is EPEVTQTPSHQVTQMGQEVILRCVPISNHLYFYWYRQILGQKVEFLVSFYNNEISEKSEIFDDQFSVERPDGSNFTLKIRSTKLEDSAMYFCARHPRTGKVAYEQYFGPGTRLTVT.

The chain carries TRBV5-5 and TRBJ1-5, with 12 bases aligning to TRBD1. The CDR3 totals 15 residues. The V gene end was trimmed by 4 bases and the J gene end by 8 bases; junction bases not matched to a gene: 7. Germline loops: CDR1 SGHKS, CDR2 YYEKEE (reference sequence). In nucleotides, the CDR3 is TGTGCCAGCAGCCCCGGGACAGGGGGCCGAGAGCCCCAGCATTTT. Its protein is CASSPGTGGREPQHF.

This rearrangement joins TRBV4-1 to TRBJ1-4; D is undetermined. V lost 0 bases and J lost 5, with 7 bases in between. This CDR3 comprises 14 residues. Per the germline V gene, CDR1 is MGHRA and CDR2 is YSYEKL. The chain's CDR3 is CASSQDFRNEKLFF. The CDR3 nucleotides are TGCGCCAGCAGCCAAGATTTTCGGAATGAAAAACTGTTTTTT.

The chain uses TRBV19 and TRBJ2-7; D is unclear. The CDR3 covers 11 residues. Looked up from germline, CDR1 is LNHDA and CDR2 is SQIVND (reference sequence). Trimming took off 3 bases at V and 6 bases at J, with 6 bases between the two ends. The chain's CDR3 is CASSMAAEQYF. The CDR3 DNA reads TGTGCCAGTAGTATGGCGGCCGAGCAGTACTTC.